Listed here is a single T cell receptor beta chain. Germline-derived CDR1 and CDR2 are DFQATT and SNEGSKA (reference sequence). V was trimmed by 1 base and J by 1 base, leaving 10 bases between them. The CDR3 has 15 amino acids. The data were obtained in a study of identical twins' blood T cells. The overall study: Roughly 51 million reads came from 12 libraries, six alpha, six beta.

TCR cDNA libraries came from RNA via a modified published protocol. TCRdb redid the calling of the 5' RACE reads with MiXCR, one entry per CDR3 protein. The data hold around 380,000 distinct CDR3 sequences, with under 30% observed a single time. All three twin pairs grew up together with likely shared infections and vaccines. The clonotype was recovered from a woman aged 18 to 55 in good health. Sequenced: PBMCs. The chain links TRBV20-1 to TRBJ2-2; D ambiguous. The CDR3 spells CSARVTSLNTGELFF. CDR3 DNA: TGCAGTGCTAGAGTCACTTCTTTGAACACCGGGGAGCTGTTTTTT.